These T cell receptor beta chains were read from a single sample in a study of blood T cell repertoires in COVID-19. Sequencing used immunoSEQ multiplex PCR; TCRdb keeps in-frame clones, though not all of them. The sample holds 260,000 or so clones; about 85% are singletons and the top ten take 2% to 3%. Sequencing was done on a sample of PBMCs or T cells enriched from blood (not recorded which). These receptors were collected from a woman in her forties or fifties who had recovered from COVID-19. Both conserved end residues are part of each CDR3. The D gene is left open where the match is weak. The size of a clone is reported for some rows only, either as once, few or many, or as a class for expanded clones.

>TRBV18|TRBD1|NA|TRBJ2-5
CASSRSGGPNQETQYF
TGTGCCAGCTCACGTTCAGGGGGCCCTAACCAAGAGACCCAGTACTTC
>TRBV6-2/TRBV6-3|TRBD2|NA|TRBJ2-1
CASSYQAGGSYNEQFF
TGTGCCAGCAGTTACCAAGCGGGAGGCTCCTACAATGAGCAGTTCTTC
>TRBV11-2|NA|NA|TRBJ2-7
CASSHPGLVHEQYF
TGTGCCAGCAGCCATCCGGGGTTGGTCCACGAGCAGTACTTC
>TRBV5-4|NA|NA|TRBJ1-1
CASSLGAGLTEAFF
TGTGCCAGCAGCTTGGGTGCAGGGCTCACTGAAGCTTTCTTT
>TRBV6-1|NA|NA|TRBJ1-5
CASSERGGENQPQHF
TGTGCCAGCAGTGAAAGGGGGGGGGAGAATCAGCCCCAGCATTTT
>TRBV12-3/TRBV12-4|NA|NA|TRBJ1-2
CASSSGNYGYTF
TGTGCCAGCAGTTCAGGGAACTATGGCTACACCTTC
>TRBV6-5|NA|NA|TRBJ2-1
CASSSGTHYEQFF
TGTGCCAGCAGCTCCGGGACACATTACGAGCAGTTCTTC
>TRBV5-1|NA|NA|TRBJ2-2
CASSWDSNTGELFF
TGCGCCAGCAGCTGGGACTCGAACACCGGGGAGCTGTTTTTT
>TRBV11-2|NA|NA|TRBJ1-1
CASRDRSSPSNTEAFF
TGTGCCAGCAGAGACCGTTCTAGCCCGTCGAACACTGAAGCTTTCTTT
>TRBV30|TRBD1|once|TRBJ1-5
CAWRGTAGQPQHF
TGTGCCTGGAGGGGGACAGCGGGTCAGCCCCAGCATTTT